This TCR beta chain was recorded in a study of regulatory T cells in long-lasting Graves disease. The germline CDR1 and CDR2 sequences are DFQATT and SNEGSKA (reference sequence). The CDR3 is 13 residues long. Trimming removed 5 bases at V and 4 bases at J, with 14 bases between. Time point: newly diagnosed GD, antithyroid drugs for less than 3 months. RNA isolated from PBMCs was used to make the TCR library. By American Thyroid Association guidelines, Graves' disease was diagnosed in the cohort. iRepertoire HTBI primers and Arm-PCR of CDR3 regions built TCR beta libraries. TCRdb reprocessed the multiplex PCR reads with MiXCR, giving one entry per CDR3 protein. The sample comprises 400,000 to 500,000 distinct CDR3 sequences, roughly 17% of which are singletons, and around 23% rests with the top ten. The same data also went into a second study, on T cells in Graves' hyperthyroidism and ophthalmopathy. That study adds: Hyperthyroidism, newly diagnosed and lasting under 2 months, affected patients aged 18 to 65. First-round RT-PCR with HTBI primers amplified the TCR CDR3 region.

The specimen comprised peripheral blood mononuclear cells (PBMCs), sampled at new diagnosis, from a patient treated with antithyroid drugs. This clonotype was sampled from a woman aged 18 to 35 with Graves disease. V and J are TRBV20-1 and TRBJ1-2; unclear D gene. CDR3 in DNA: TGCAGTGCTCTAAAGGACGGCTCCTATGGCTACACCTTC. Residues: CSALKDGSYGYTF.